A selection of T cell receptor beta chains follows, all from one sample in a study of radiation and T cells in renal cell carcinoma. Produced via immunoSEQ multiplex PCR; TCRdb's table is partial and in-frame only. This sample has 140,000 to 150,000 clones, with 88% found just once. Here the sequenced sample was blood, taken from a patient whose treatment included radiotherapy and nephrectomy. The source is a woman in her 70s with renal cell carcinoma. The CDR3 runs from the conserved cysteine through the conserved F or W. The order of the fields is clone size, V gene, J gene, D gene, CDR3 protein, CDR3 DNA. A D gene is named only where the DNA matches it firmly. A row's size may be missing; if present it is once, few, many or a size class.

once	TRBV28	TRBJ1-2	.	CASSLGPQSYGYTF	TGTGCCAGCAGTTTAGGCCCACAGTCCTATGGCTACACCTTC
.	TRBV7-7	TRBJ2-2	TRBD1	CASSRTGELGELFF	TGTGCTAGCAGCAGGACAGGGGAGCTCGGGGAGCTGTTTTTT
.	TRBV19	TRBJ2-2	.	CASSGAGFTGELFF	TGTGCCAGTAGTGGGGCAGGGTTCACCGGGGAGCTGTTTTTT
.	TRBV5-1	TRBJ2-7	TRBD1	CASRMGQGSYEQYF	TGCGCCAGCAGAATGGGACAGGGATCCTACGAGCAGTACTTC
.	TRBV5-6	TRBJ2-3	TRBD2	CASSQKLAGVPRTQYF	TGTGCCAGCAGCCAAAAACTAGCGGGGGTACCGCGAACGCAGTATTTT
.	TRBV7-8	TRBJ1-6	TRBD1	CASSLGWDRGNSPLHF	TGTGCCAGCAGCTTAGGATGGGACAGGGGTAATTCACCCCTCCACTTT
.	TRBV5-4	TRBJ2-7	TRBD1	CASSPTGGWAYEQYF	TGTGCCAGCAGCCCGACAGGGGGATGGGCCTACGAGCAGTACTTC
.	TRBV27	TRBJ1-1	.	CASSRHWNTEAFF	TGTGCCAGCAGTCGACACTGGAACACTGAAGCTTTCTTT
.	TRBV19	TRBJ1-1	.	CASSMLRPSNTEAFF	TGTGCCAGTAGTATGTTAAGGCCTTCGAACACTGAAGCTTTCTTT
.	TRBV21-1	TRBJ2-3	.	CASSKVPRGGWDTQYF	TGTGCCAGCAGCAAAGTTCCCAGGGGAGGGTGGGATACGCAGTATTTT
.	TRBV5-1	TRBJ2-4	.	CASSRLGVQYF	TGCGCCAGCTCCCGACTAGGAGTTCAGTACTTC
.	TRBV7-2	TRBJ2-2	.	CASSLAAQNTGELFF	TGTGCCAGCAGCTTAGCCGCGCAGAACACCGGGGAGCTGTTTTTT
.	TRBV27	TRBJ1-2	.	CASSRRQKNYGYTF	TGTGCCAGCAGTCGCCGACAGAAGAACTATGGCTACACCTTC
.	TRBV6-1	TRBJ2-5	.	CASSERLGARGKTQYF	TGTGCCAGCAGTGAAAGATTAGGGGCGCGAGGAAAGACCCAGTACTTC
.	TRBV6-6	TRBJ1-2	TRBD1	CASSHPTGTNYGYTF	TGTGCCAGCAGCCACCCGACAGGGACTAACTATGGCTACACCTTC
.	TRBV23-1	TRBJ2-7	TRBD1	CASSHRPGQPYEQYF	TGCGCCAGCAGTCACCGACCGGGACAGCCCTACGAGCAGTACTTC
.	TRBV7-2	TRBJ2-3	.	CASSPSEPAFTDTQYF	TGTGCCAGCAGCCCTTCCGAGCCGGCCTTCACAGATACGCAGTATTTT
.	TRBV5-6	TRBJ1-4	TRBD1	CASSGGTGVPNEKLFF	TGTGCCAGCAGCGGGGGGACAGGAGTCCCTAATGAAAAACTGTTTTTT
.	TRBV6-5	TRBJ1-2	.	CASSSGFGAGYTF	TGTGCCAGCAGTTCGGGATTCGGGGCGGGCTACACCTTC
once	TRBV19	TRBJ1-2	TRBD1	CASSPGQVNGYTF	TGTGCCAGTAGTCCGGGACAGGTTAATGGCTACACCTTC
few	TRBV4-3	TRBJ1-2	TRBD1	CASSRLDRDAYGYTF	TGCGCCAGCAGCCGCTTGGACAGGGACGCGTATGGCTACACCTTC
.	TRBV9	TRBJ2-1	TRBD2	CASSRELAGVGNEQFF	TGTGCCAGCAGCCGCGAGCTAGCGGGGGTCGGAAATGAGCAGTTCTTC
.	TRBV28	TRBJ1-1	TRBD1	CAICGQVFITEAFF	TGTGCCATCTGTGGACAGGTTTTTATCACTGAAGCTTTCTTT
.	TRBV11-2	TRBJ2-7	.	CASSLMNWAGSYEQYF	TGTGCCAGCAGCTTGATGAACTGGGCCGGCTCCTACGAGCAGTACTTC
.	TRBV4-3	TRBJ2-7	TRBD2	CASSQDGGGVPYEQYF	TGCGCCAGCAGCCAAGATGGGGGGGGAGTACCCTACGAGCAGTACTTC
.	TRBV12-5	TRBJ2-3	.	CASAPAFHTDTQYF	TGTGCTAGTGCCCCCGCCTTTCACACAGATACGCAGTATTTT
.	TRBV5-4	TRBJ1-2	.	CASSLVGLGGYTF	TGTGCCAGCAGCTTGGTGGGTTTGGGCGGCTACACCTTC
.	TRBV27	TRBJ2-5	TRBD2	CASSKLAGGLETQYF	TGTGCCAGCAGTAAGCTAGCGGGGGGCTTGGAGACCCAGTACTTC